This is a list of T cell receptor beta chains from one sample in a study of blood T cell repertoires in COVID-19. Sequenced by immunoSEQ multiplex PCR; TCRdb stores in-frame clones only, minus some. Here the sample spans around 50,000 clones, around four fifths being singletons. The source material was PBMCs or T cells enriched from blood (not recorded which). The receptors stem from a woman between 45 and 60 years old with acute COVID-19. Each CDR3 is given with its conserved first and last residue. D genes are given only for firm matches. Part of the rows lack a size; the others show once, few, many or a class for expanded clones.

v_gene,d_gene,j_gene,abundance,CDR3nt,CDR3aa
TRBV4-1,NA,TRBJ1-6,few,TGCGCCAGCAGCCAAGACTCTTTCTCCTATAATTCACCCCTCCACTTT,CASSQDSFSYNSPLHF
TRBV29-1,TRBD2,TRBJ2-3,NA,TGCAGCGTTGATGAACTAGCGGGGGTTACAGATACGCAGTATTTT,CSVDELAGVTDTQYF
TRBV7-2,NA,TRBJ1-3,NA,TGTGCCAGCAGCTTAGGGCCAGGGACTGGAAACACCATATATTTT,CASSLGPGTGNTIYF
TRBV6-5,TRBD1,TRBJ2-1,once,TGTGCCAGTTCCTCCGGGACAGGGGGCAATGAGCAGTTCTTC,CASSSGTGGNEQFF
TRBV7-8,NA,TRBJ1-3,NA,TGTGCCAGCAGCTTCTTACTCAGGGGCTCTGGAAACACCATATATTTT,CASSFLLRGSGNTIYF
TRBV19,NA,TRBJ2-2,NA,TGTGCCAGTAGTTACAGGGTATCCGGGGAGCTGTTTTTT,CASSYRVSGELFF
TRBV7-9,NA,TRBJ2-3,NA,TGTGCCACGAGCCTTAAGGGAGGGGGGGGACATACGCAGTATTTT,CATSLKGGGGHTQYF
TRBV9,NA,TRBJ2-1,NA,TGTGCCAGCAGCGCCCCGGAGGGCAAGCAGTTCTTC,CASSAPEGKQFF
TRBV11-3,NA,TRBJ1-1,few,TGTGCCAGCAGCCCCCCCGGACATAAGAACACTGAAGCTTTCTTT,CASSPPGHKNTEAFF
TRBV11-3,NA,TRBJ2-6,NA,TGTGCCAGCAGCTTGGAGTCTGGGGCCAACGTCCTGACTTTC,CASSLESGANVLTF
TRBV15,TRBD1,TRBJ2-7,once,TGTGCCACCAGCAGGGCCGGGACAGGGAAGTACGAGCAGTACTTC,CATSRAGTGKYEQYF
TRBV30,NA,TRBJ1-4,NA,TGTGCCTGGGCGCCCCAGACAGCCGAAAAACTGTTTTTT,CAWAPQTAEKLFF
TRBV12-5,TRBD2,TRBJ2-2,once,TGTGCTAGTCGGGGGGTCACCGGGGAGCTGTTTTTT,CASRGVTGELFF
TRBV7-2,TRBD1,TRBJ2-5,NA,TGTGCCAGCAGCCCTGGGACAGGGGGCGCCAGGCGTAAGACCCAGTACTTC,CASSPGTGGARRKTQYF
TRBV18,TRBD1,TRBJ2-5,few,TGTGCCAGCTCACCGGACAGGGAAGAGACCCAGTACTTC,CASSPDREETQYF
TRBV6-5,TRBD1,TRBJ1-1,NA,TGTGCCAGCAGTTACCAACAGGGGGCAAAGACTGAAGCTTTCTTT,CASSYQQGAKTEAFF
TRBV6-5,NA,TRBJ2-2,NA,TGTGCCAGCAGTCCCAGGACAGCCGCCACCGGGGAGCTGTTTTTT,CASSPRTAATGELFF
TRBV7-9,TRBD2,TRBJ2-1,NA,TGTGCCAGCAGCTTAGAACTTGCGGGGGGCTACAATGAGCAGTTCTTC,CASSLELAGGYNEQFF
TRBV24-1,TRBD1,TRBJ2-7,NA,TGTGCCATCCGACAGGGGTCTACCTCCTACGAGCAGTACTTC,CAIRQGSTSYEQYF
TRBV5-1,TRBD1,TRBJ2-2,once,TGCGCCAGCAGCGGTACCCTCCGGACAGGGGGCTACACCGGGGAGCTGTTTTTT,CASSGTLRTGGYTGELFF
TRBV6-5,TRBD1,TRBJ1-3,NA,TGTGCCAGCAGTTACAAACAGGGGCGGGGAAACACCATATATTTT,CASSYKQGRGNTIYF
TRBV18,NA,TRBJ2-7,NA,TGTGCCAGCCGAGCAGGTACCAGGGCCTACGAGCAGTACTTC,CASRAGTRAYEQYF
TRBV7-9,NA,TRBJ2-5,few,TGTGCCAGCAGCTTAGATGTGGGGGGAATAGAGACCCAGTACTTC,CASSLDVGGIETQYF
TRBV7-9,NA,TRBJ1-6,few,TGTGCCAGCAGCTCAATGAATTCACCCCTCCACTTT,CASSSMNSPLHF
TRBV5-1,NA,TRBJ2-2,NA,TGCGCCAGCGAACGAGGGGACAGAGGCCTAGCGGGGGAGCTGTTTTTT,CASERGDRGLAGELFF
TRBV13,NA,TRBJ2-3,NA,TGTGCCAGCAGCTTAGCTGTACTAGAAGCAGATACGCAGTATTTT,CASSLAVLEADTQYF
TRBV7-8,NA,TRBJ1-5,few,TGTGCCAGCAGCCCAGATCGGGGAGGGCACCCTCAGCCCCAGCATTTT,CASSPDRGGHPQPQHF
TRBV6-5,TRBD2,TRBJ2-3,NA,TGTGCCAGCAGTTACCTCCGGCGGGGGGAAGATACGCAGTATTTT,CASSYLRRGEDTQYF
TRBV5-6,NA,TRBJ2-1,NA,TGTGCCAGCAGCTTGGAGGGCAGCCGGTGGGAGAGTGAGCAGTTCTTC,CASSLEGSRWESEQFF
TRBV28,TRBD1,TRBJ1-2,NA,TGTGCCAGCCTACTACGTCAGGGGGCGGGTGGCTACACCTTC,CASLLRQGAGGYTF
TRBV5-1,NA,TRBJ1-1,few,TGCGCCAGCAGATCCCTAATACAGGGTTCTGAAGCTTTCTTT,CASRSLIQGSEAFF
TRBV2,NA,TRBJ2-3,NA,TGTGCCAGCGCACGACAGCTCAAAACTGATACGCAGTATTTT,CASARQLKTDTQYF
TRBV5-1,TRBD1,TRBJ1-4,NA,TGCGCCAGCAGCGAGGCAGGGGGAACAACTAATGAAAAACTGTTTTTT,CASSEAGGTTNEKLFF
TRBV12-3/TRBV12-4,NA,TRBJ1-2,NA,TGTGCCAGCAGTTGGGGCGCCCACTATGGCTACACCTTC,CASSWGAHYGYTF
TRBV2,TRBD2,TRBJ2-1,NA,TGTGCCAGCAGCCTGGTAGCGGGGAGCTACAATGAGCAGTTCTTC,CASSLVAGSYNEQFF
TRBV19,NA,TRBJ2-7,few,TGTGCCAGTAGTATAAGGCAGCAGGATCCCGAGCAGTACTTC,CASSIRQQDPEQYF
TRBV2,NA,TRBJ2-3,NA,TGTGCCAGCAGTGCAAGCGTAATGGGCACAGATACGCAGTATTTT,CASSASVMGTDTQYF
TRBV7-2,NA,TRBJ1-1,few,TGTGCCAGCAGCTTTCACATGAACACTGAAGCTTTCTTT,CASSFHMNTEAFF
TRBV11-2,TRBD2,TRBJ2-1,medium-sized,TGTGCCAGCAGCCCGGGACTAGTCGATGAGCAGTTCTTC,CASSPGLVDEQFF
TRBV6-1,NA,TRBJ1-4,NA,TGTGCCAGCAGTGAAATTACACCCACAACTAATGAAAAACTGTTTTTT,CASSEITPTTNEKLFF
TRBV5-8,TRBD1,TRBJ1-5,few,TGTGCCAGCAGCGTCGGGACAGGGGATCAGCCCCAGCATTTT,CASSVGTGDQPQHF